A single sample is the source of the 27 T cell receptor beta chains below, sequenced in a study of cytomegalovirus exposure and HLA in healthy donors. The study ran its PCR with 60 Vbeta and 13 Jbeta primers. The table came from immunoSEQ multiplex PCR; TCRdb's copy has only in-frame clones and leaves some out. The sample yields under 200,000 clones, roughly 80% seen once. Sequencing input: PBMCs. These receptors all come from a boy between 2 and 10 years old in good health and CMV-seronegative.

This chain uses TRBV27 with TRBJ2-1; 8 nucleotides line up with TRBD1. Losses at the gene ends were 5 bases for V and 0 bases for J; bases not matched to a gene: 6. The CDR3 is made up of 16 amino acids. Germline CDR1 is MNHEY and CDR2 is SMNVEV (reference sequence). The CDR3 spells CASSNRGFRSYNEQFF. The DNA for the CDR3 is TGTGCCAGCAGTAACAGGGGGTTCCGCTCCTACAATGAGCAGTTCTTC.

This clone was seen only once. The chain is built from TRBV19 and TRBJ1-4; D is ambiguous. CDR1 is LNHDA, CDR2 SQIVND, per germline (reference sequence). Trimming took 3 bases from V and 5 from J, leaving 13 bases between them. This CDR3 region has 15 residues. The CDR3 DNA follows: TGTGCCAGTAGTATGGCCAGTGGGCAGAATGAAAAACTGTTTTTT. This gives the protein CASSMASGQNEKLFF.

The chain employs TRBV5-4 and TRBJ2-2; D is unclear. V gave up 1 base and J gave up 0 bases, with 10 bases separating them. Germline CDR1 and CDR2: SGHNT and YYREEE (reference sequence). This CDR3 comprises 16 residues. This chain's CDR3 is CASSLIGASNTGELFF. The CDR3 DNA follows: TGTGCCAGCAGCTTGATCGGAGCCTCGAACACCGGGGAGCTGTTTTTT. The whole variable domain, remainder taken from reference TRBV5-4 and TRBJ2-2, is ETGVTQSPTHLIKTRGQQVTLRCSSQSGHNTVSWYQQALGQGPQFIFQYYREEENGRGNFPPRFSGLQFPNYSSELNVNALELDDSALYLCASSLIGASNTGELFFGEGSRLTVL.

The CDR3 coding sequence is TGTGCCAGCAGCGAGGGCTACTACGAGCAGTACTTC. It codes for CASSEGYYEQYF. The chain combines TRBV11-2 with TRBJ2-7; D possibly corresponds to TRBD2 (5 bases). V was pared by 5 bases and J by 3 bases, with 8 bases between. CDR1 is SGHAT and CDR2 is FQNNGV in the germline V gene. This CDR3 comprises 12 residues.

The rearrangement links TRBV2 to TRBJ2-3; TRBD1 matches at 10 bases. The ends lost 8 bases at V and 5 bases at J; junction bases unmatched: 4. The CDR3 runs 13 residues. CDR1 is SNHLY, CDR2 FYNNEI, per germline. Here the CDR3 reads CASAGDRGDTQYF. CDR3 nucleotide sequence: TGTGCCAGCGCTGGGGACAGGGGAGATACGCAGTATTTT. Full variable domain (missing parts from reference TRBV2 and TRBJ2-3): EPEVTQTPSHQVTQMGQEVILRCVPISNHLYFYWYRQILGQKVEFLVSFYNNEISEKSEIFDDQFSVERPDGSNFTLKIRSTKLEDSAMYFCASAGDRGDTQYFGPGTRLTVL.

In nucleotides, the CDR3 is TGCAGTTATAGACAGGCCTATGGCTACACCTTC. Residues: CSYRQAYGYTF. The V and J genes are TRBV20-1 and TRBJ1-2, with D tentatively TRBD1 (6 bases). The CDR3 consists of 11 residues. Per germline, CDR1 DFQATT and CDR2 SNEGSKA (reference sequence). Trimming removed 8 bases at V and 4 bases at J, with 11 bases between.

V gene TRBV7-6 combines with J gene TRBJ1-2; no clear D. The CDR3 runs 12 residues. With 4 bases removed from V and 8 bases from J, the gap between germline ends came to 11 bases. The germline gives CDR1 SGHVS, CDR2 FNYEAQ. The CDR3 DNA is TGTGCCAGCAGCTGGGGAGAGGGCGGCTACACCTTC. It codes for CASSWGEGGYTF.

The chain combines TRBV28 with TRBJ1-4; D gene unclear. V dropped 6 bases and J dropped 2 bases, with 7 bases sitting between them. The CDR3 spans 13 residues. The germline CDR1 and CDR2 sequences are MDHEN and SYDVKM. Written as DNA, the CDR3 is TGTGCCAGCAGCCTACCTACTAATGAAAAACTGTTTTTT. Translating it yields CASSLPTNEKLFF.

This clone was detected once. The chain is built from TRBV5-1 and TRBJ1-1, with 7 nucleotides matching TRBD1. This CDR3 contains 15 residues. Germline V gene sequence: CDR1 SGHRS, CDR2 YFSETQ. Trimming at V came to 2 bases and at J to 3 bases, leaving 7 bases not matched to a gene. The CDR3 coding sequence is TGCGCCAGCAGCTTCCGACAGGGAATCGACACTGAAGCTTTCTTT. Protein: CASSFRQGIDTEAFF.

Only a few counts were recorded for this clone. V is TRBV6-7 and J is TRBJ2-5; D possibly corresponds to TRBD1 (6 bases). Being an ORF, TRBV6-7 has a function that is uncertain. The length of the CDR3 is 15 residues. V was cut by 4 bases and J by 5 bases, with 17 bases left in between. DNA of the CDR3: TGTGCCAGCAGTTTCTGGGGACACCTTCGGGAGACCCAGTACTTC. As protein: CASSFWGHLRETQYF.

The chain recombines TRBV9 with TRBJ2-5, with 7 nucleotides matching TRBD2. Matching the DNA end better, TRBJ2-7 makes the J call doubtful. The V gene's germline CDR1 is SGDLS and CDR2 YYNGEE. The CDR3 length is 17 residues. In nucleotides, the CDR3 is TGTGCCAGCAGCGTAGAATCGGGGGGACGGAGCTCCTACGAGCAGTACTTC. Encoded protein: CASSVESGGRSSYEQYF.

The chain links TRBV9 to TRBJ1-4; no firm D call. V was clipped by 0 bases and J by 8 bases, with 8 bases between them. Germline CDR1 is SGDLS and CDR2 is YYNGEE. The CDR3 has 13 amino acids. The CDR3 region has the DNA TGTGCCAGCAGCGTAGACCTCGGGGAAAAACTGTTTTTT. Translated: CASSVDLGEKLFF.

This clone was counted a single time. Here the CDR3 reads CAIRRGGSPGRMDTQYF. The CDR3 DNA reads TGTGCCATCAGGAGGGGCGGGAGTCCTGGTCGCATGGATACGCAGTATTTT. The J gene is TRBJ2-3, the V gene TRBV10-3; 7 bases are a match to TRBD2. The CDR3 extends over 17 amino acids. The V gene end was trimmed by 6 bases and the J gene end by 6 bases; junction bases not matched to a gene: 18. The V gene's germline CDR1 is ENHRY and CDR2 SYGVKD.

This clone was detected once. The chain carries TRBV27 and TRBJ1-4; 9 bases map to TRBD1. Germline loops: CDR1 MNHEY, CDR2 SMNVEV (reference sequence). The CDR3 is 14 residues long. The ends lost 4 bases at V and 8 bases at J; junction bases unmatched: 5. CDR3 coding DNA: TGTGCCAGCAGTTCCCGGACAGGGGACGAAAAACTGTTTTTT. It is translated as CASSSRTGDEKLFF.

This clone was seen only a few times. The V and J genes are TRBV25-1 and TRBJ2-7; D is unresolved. V lost 1 base, J lost 5 bases, and 12 bases lay in between. Germline V CDR1 and CDR2: MGHDK, SYGVNS. The CDR3 spans 14 residues. The CDR3 DNA reads as TGTGCCAGCAGTGAATTCCCGGGTACCCACGAGCAGTACTTC. Translation: CASSEFPGTHEQYF.

This chain connects TRBV9 to TRBJ1-1; D call uncertain. Germline V CDR1 and CDR2: SGDLS, YYNGEE. The V end lost 7 bases, the J end lost 7 bases, and 17 bases lay between the germline ends. This CDR3 has 13 amino acids. The CDR3 loop reads CASAKTMRFEAFF. In DNA form, the CDR3 reads TGTGCCAGCGCCAAGACCATGCGGTTTGAAGCTTTCTTT.

This clone was seen once. The chain combines TRBV5-4 with TRBJ2-5; TRBD2 matches at 11 bases. This CDR3 contains 15 residues. V was pared by 4 bases and J by 3 bases, with 5 bases of the junction left unmatched. Germline assignment: CDR1 SGHNT and CDR2 YYREEE (reference sequence). The CDR3 sequence is CASSTPLAGEETQYF. The CDR3 coding sequence is TGTGCCAGCAGCACCCCACTAGCGGGAGAAGAGACCCAGTACTTC.

This chain links TRBV10-1 with TRBJ2-7, with 15 bases that match TRBD2. The CDR3 sequence is 18 residues long. The V segment lost 6 bases and the J segment 4 bases; nucleotides outside the gene matches: 13. Germline CDR1 WNHNN, CDR2 SYGVQD (reference sequence). This CDR3 is CASSPGLAGGPYLYEQYF. The CDR3 DNA follows: TGCGCCAGCAGCCCCGGACTAGCGGGAGGGCCCTATTTATACGAGCAGTACTTC.

The V and J genes are TRBV7-8 and TRBJ1-1; no definite D call. Germline CDR1 and CDR2: SGHVS and FQNEAQ. The germline V and J ends were trimmed by 6 bases and 0 bases, with 8 bases remaining between them. The CDR3 covers 13 residues. The chain's CDR3 is CASSLTLNTEAFF. CDR3 in DNA: TGTGCCAGCAGTCTGACACTGAACACTGAAGCTTTCTTT.

The chain recombines TRBV2 with TRBJ1-1; D ambiguous. Germline CDR1 SNHLY, CDR2 FYNNEI. Trimming took 3 bases from V and 5 from J, leaving 16 bases between them. The CDR3 covers 15 residues. In DNA form, the CDR3 reads TGTGCCAGCAGTGATACTGCGAGGGAAGGGACTGAAGCTTTCTTT. Amino acid sequence: CASSDTAREGTEAFF.

The V and J genes are TRBV5-5 and TRBJ2-2; 7 positions match TRBD1. The CDR3 extends over 14 amino acids. Looked up from germline, CDR1 is SGHKS and CDR2 is YYEKEE (reference sequence). Trimming removed 4 bases from V and 4 bases from J; junction bases left unmatched: 4. Written as DNA, the CDR3 is TGTGCCAGCAGCACGGGGACAGCCACCGGGGAGCTGTTTTTT. This codes for CASSTGTATGELFF.

The chain carries TRBV7-9 and TRBJ2-1; TRBD1 agrees at 8 bases. Germline V gene sequence: CDR1 SEHNR, CDR2 FQNEAQ (reference sequence). The CDR3 has 17 residues. The V segment lost 5 bases and the J segment 4 bases; nucleotides outside the gene matches: 13. This CDR3 is CASSPRQGKGRYNEQFF. For the CDR3, the DNA is TGTGCCAGCAGCCCCCGACAGGGGAAGGGGAGATACAATGAGCAGTTCTTC.

This clone was recorded once. The chain is built from TRBV27 and TRBJ2-7, with 12 bases identical to TRBD2. The CDR3 has 15 residues. CDR1 is MNHEY and CDR2 is SMNVEV in the germline V gene (reference sequence). The junction had 5 bases not matched to a gene; V was cut back by 4 bases and J by 4 bases. The CDR3, as DNA: TGTGCCAGCAGTTCTCTAGCGGGAGGGCCTTACGAGCAGTACTTC. It yields the protein CASSSLAGGPYEQYF.

The chain couples TRBV6-5 to TRBJ2-1, with 9 bases that match TRBD2. The CDR3 has 15 amino acids. Trimming took 6 bases from V and 7 from J; bases not matched to a gene: 10. Looked up from germline, CDR1 is MNHEY and CDR2 is SVGAGI. The CDR3 nucleotides are TGTGCCAGCAGGGTTGCGGGAGGGAAGAGGAATGAGCAGTTCTTC. Its protein product is CASRVAGGKRNEQFF.

The J gene is TRBJ2-3, the V gene TRBV28, with 8 bases fitting TRBD1. The CDR3 loop spans 16 amino acids. V shed 3 bases and J 0 bases; nucleotides not matched to a gene: 5. Germline assignment: CDR1 MDHEN and CDR2 SYDVKM. In nucleotides, the CDR3 is TGTGCCAGCAGTTTGCGACAGGGGTCTAGCACAGATACGCAGTATTTT. Encoded protein: CASSLRQGSSTDTQYF.

The J gene is TRBJ2-5, the V gene TRBV2, with 10 bases identical to TRBD2. V shed 3 bases, J shed 5 bases, and the junction held 6 bases outside the gene matches. The germline V gene encodes CDR1 SNHLY and CDR2 FYNNEI. The CDR3 totals 15 residues. In DNA form, the CDR3 reads TGTGCCAGCAGTGACAAGGGACTAGCGTTTGAGACCCAGTACTTC. It translates to CASSDKGLAFETQYF.

This clone has a single count. The J gene is TRBJ1-5, the V gene TRBV15; 10 bases line up with TRBD1. The CDR3 loop spans 16 amino acids. The germline gives CDR1 LNHNV, CDR2 YYDKDF (reference sequence). Trimming cost V 3 bases and J 7 bases; bases outside gene matches: 9. This CDR3 reads CATSSKRQGALQPQHF. The CDR3 region has the DNA TGTGCCACCAGCAGCAAGAGACAGGGGGCTTTACAGCCCCAGCATTTT.